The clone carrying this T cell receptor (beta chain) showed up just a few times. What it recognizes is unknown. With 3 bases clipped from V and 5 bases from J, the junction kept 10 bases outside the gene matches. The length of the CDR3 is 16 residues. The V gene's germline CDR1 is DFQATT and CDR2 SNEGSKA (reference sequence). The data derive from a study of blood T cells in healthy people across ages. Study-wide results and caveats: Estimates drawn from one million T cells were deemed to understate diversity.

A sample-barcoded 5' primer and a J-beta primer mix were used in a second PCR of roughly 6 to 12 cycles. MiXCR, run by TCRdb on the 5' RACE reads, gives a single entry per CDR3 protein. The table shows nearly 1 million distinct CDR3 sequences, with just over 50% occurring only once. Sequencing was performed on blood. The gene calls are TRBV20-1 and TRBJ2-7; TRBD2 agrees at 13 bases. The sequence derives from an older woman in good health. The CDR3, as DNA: TGCAGTGCTAGGAGTTGGACTAGCGGGAGTATCCACGAGCAGTACTTC. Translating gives CSARSWTSGSIHEQYF.